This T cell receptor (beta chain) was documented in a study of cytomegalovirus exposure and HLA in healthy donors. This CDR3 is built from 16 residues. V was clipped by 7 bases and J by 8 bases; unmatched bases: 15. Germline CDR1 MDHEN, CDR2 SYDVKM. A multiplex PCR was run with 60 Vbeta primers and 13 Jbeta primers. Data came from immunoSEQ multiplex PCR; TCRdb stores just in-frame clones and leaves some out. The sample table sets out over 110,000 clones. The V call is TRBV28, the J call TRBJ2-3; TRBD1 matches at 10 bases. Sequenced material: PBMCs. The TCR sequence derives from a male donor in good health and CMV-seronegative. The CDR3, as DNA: TGTGCCAGCACCAGGGGGCAGACAGGGGGCTTGGTTACGCAGTATTTT. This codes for CASTRGQTGGLVTQYF.